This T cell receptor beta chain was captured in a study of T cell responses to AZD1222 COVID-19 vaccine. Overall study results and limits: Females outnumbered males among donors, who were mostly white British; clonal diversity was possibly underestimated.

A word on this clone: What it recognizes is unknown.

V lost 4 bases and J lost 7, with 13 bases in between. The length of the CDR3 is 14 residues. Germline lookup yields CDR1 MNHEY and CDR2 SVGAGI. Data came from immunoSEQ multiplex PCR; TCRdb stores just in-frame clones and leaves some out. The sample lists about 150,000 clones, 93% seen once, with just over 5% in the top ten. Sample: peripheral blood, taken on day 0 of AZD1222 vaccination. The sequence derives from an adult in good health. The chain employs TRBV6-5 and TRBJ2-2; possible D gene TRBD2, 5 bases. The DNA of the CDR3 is TGTGCCAGCAGTTCATCTAGCTGGGGCGGGGAGCTGTTTTTT. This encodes CASSSSSWGGELFF.